This T cell receptor beta chain originates from a study of CD8 T cells in ankylosing spondylitis. Findings of the study overall: It appeared that ankylosing spondylitis blood was characterized by a TCR beta motif of several highly homologous variants. Past research had described some motif variants in reactive arthritis synovial fluid and blood. Disease-linked clones had a CD8+ phenotype and relatively low frequency in peripheral blood. Matched ankylosing spondylitis synovial fluid reportedly contained a significantly enriched population of disease-linked clones.

CDR3 size: 14 residues. V gave up 3 bases and J gave up 7 bases; unmatched junction bases: 8. CDR1 is SQVTM, CDR2 ANQGSEA, per germline. Worth noting for this clonotype: Its antigen is as yet unknown.

Using quantitative 5'-RACE with molecular barcodes, the authors made TCR beta libraries. TCRdb called the 5' RACE reads again in MiXCR, with one record for every CDR3 protein. The repertoire holds 250,000 to 350,000 distinct CDR3 sequences, with under 8.5% as singletons. The chain is built from TRBV29-1 and TRBJ2-2; 7 bases are shared with TRBD1. What was sequenced was blood, either unsorted or a sorted T cell fraction (not recorded which). The receptor was derived from a male donor with ankylosing spondylitis. CDR3: CSVDERGRSGELFF. The CDR3 region has the DNA TGCAGCGTTGATGAAAGGGGGCGTAGCGGGGAGCTGTTTTTT.